These 24 T cell receptor beta chains were all obtained from the same sample, sequenced in a study of cytomegalovirus exposure and HLA in healthy donors. The PCR was carried out with 60 Vbeta primers and 13 Jbeta primers. Measured with immunoSEQ multiplex PCR; TCRdb has only the in-frame clones, and not every one. The sample yields around 71,000 clones, under 80% seen once. Source material: PBMCs. These receptor sequences come from a male donor in good health and CMV-seropositive.

The chain uses TRBV5-1 and TRBJ2-5; 7 bases align to TRBD2. The CDR3 loop spans 15 amino acids. CDR1 SGHRS and CDR2 YFSETQ come from the germline V gene. J gave up 10 bases and V 0 bases, and 12 bases lay outside the gene matches. The CDR3 sequence is CASSLAGGPGDIQYF. CDR3 nucleotide sequence: TGCGCCAGCAGCTTGGCGGGGGGACCCGGGGATATCCAGTACTTC. Combining the CDR3 with reference TRBV5-1 and TRBJ2-5 gives the whole variable domain KAGVTQTPRYLIKTRGQQVTLSCSPISGHRSVSWYQQTPGQGLQFLFEYFSETQRNKGNFPGRFSGRQFSNSRSEMNVSTLELGDSALYLCASSLAGGPGDIQYFGPGTRLLVL.

The chain has TRBV6-5 and TRBJ2-3, with TRBD2 matching over 9 bases. Trimming cost V 7 bases and J 3 bases; bases outside gene matches: 8. Germline V gene sequence: CDR1 MNHEY, CDR2 SVGAGI. The CDR3 has 15 residues. The CDR3 protein is CASKYSGGATDTQYF. In DNA, the CDR3 is TGTGCCAGCAAATATAGCGGGGGTGCTACAGATACGCAGTATTTT.

CDR3 coding DNA: TGTGCCAGCAGCTTGAGGAGCTCTGGGGCCAACGTCCTGACTTTC. It encodes CASSLRSSGANVLTF. This chain links TRBV5-4 with TRBJ2-6, with D unresolved. Germline assignment: CDR1 SGHNT and CDR2 YYREEE (reference sequence). V was clipped by 1 base and J by 0 bases, with 5 bases between them. The CDR3 loop spans 15 amino acids. Full variable domain (missing parts from reference TRBV5-4 and TRBJ2-6): ETGVTQSPTHLIKTRGQQVTLRCSSQSGHNTVSWYQQALGQGPQFIFQYYREEENGRGNFPPRFSGLQFPNYSSELNVNALELDDSALYLCASSLRSSGANVLTFGAGSRLTVL.

This clone was counted only a few times. This sequence joins TRBV4-1 and TRBJ1-1; D not resolved. V shed 1 base and J shed 3 bases, with 12 bases lying between them. The length of the CDR3 is 15 residues. CDR1 and CDR2 from the germline V gene are MGHRA and YSYEKL. Written as DNA, the CDR3 is TGCGCCAGCAGCCAAGGTAGAGGGATAGACACTGAAGCTTTCTTT. Its protein product is CASSQGRGIDTEAFF.

V and J are TRBV10-3 and TRBJ2-2, with 13 nucleotides matching TRBD2. CDR3 length equals 19 residues. CDR1 is ENHRY and CDR2 is SYGVKD in the germline V gene. V lost 6 bases to trimming and J lost 4 bases; unmatched junction nucleotides: 14. The CDR3 bases are TGTGCCATCAGCTCTGGGACTAGCGGGACAATGGGGGCCACCGGGGAGCTGTTTTTT. It yields the protein CAISSGTSGTMGATGELFF.

CDR3 amino acids: CASGPRGQETQYF. The CDR3 DNA sequence: TGTGCCAGCGGTCCAAGGGGCCAAGAGACCCAGTACTTC. The V gene is TRBV27, the J gene TRBJ2-5; perhaps TRBD1 as D (5 bases). V lost 8 bases, J lost 1 base, and 11 bases lay in between. This CDR3 has 13 amino acids. Germline V gene data show CDR1 as MNHEY and CDR2 as SMNVEV (reference sequence).

This chain uses TRBV9 with TRBJ2-1; D remains unclear. CDR1 is SGDLS and CDR2 is YYNGEE in the germline V gene. This CDR3 contains 15 residues. Trimming pared 0 bases from V and 0 bases from J, leaving 7 bases between. In DNA form, the CDR3 reads TGTGCCAGCAGCGTAGAATACAGCTCCTACAATGAGCAGTTCTTC. It specifies CASSVEYSSYNEQFF. Complete variable domain (other parts from reference TRBV9 and TRBJ2-1): DSGVTQTPKHLITATGQRVTLRCSPRSGDLSVYWYQQSLDQGLQFLIQYYNGEERAKGNILERFSAQQFPDLHSELNLSSLELGDSALYFCASSVEYSSYNEQFFGPGTRLTVL.

This clone has a handful of counts. The V call is TRBV13, the J call TRBJ1-5; TRBD1 is a possible D gene (5 bases). Deletions cut 5 bases from V and 5 bases from J, with 25 bases between. The CDR3 sequence is 18 residues long. Germline V gene sequence: CDR1 PRHDT, CDR2 FYEKMQ (reference sequence). The CDR3 protein is CASSPQGKSWLGDQPQHF. CDR3 nucleotides: TGTGCCAGCAGCCCCCAGGGTAAGTCGTGGCTTGGGGATCAGCCCCAGCATTTT.

The J gene is TRBJ1-2, the V gene TRBV5-1; D is unclear. The CDR3 consists of 14 residues. Trimming pared 4 bases from V and 4 bases from J, leaving 14 bases between. Germline CDR1 is SGHRS and CDR2 is YFSETQ. The CDR3 reads CASSTQAGSYGYTF. In DNA, the CDR3 is TGCGCCAGCAGCACCCAGGCCGGTTCCTATGGCTACACCTTC.

This clone was counted only a few times. The chain is built from TRBV6-5 and TRBJ2-7; 9 bases map to TRBD1. The V gene's germline CDR1 is MNHEY and CDR2 SVGAGI. This CDR3 has 12 amino acids. Trimming at V came to 5 bases and at J to 6 bases, leaving 2 bases not matched to a gene. CDR3 in DNA: TGTGCCAGCAGTGGGACAGGGCCCGAGCAGTACTTC. Its protein product is CASSGTGPEQYF.

The V and J genes are TRBV28 and TRBJ2-2; 7 nucleotides match TRBD2. Germline CDR1 and CDR2: MDHEN and SYDVKM. This CDR3 spans 15 amino acids. The V segment lost 8 bases and the J segment 4 bases; nucleotides outside the gene matches: 10. In nucleotides, the CDR3 is TGTGCCAGCCTCGGACTAGAGGGGAGCACCGGGGAGCTGTTTTTT. Translation gives CASLGLEGSTGELFF.

In nucleotides, the CDR3 is TGTGCCAGCTCACCTGAGACAGCTTGGACCTACGAGCAGTACTTC. Translation gives CASSPETAWTYEQYF. The chain joins TRBV18 to TRBJ2-7; D is possibly TRBD1 (5 bases). The germline gives CDR1 KGHSH, CDR2 LQKENI. CDR3 length: 15 amino acids. The ends were cut back, 3 bases at V and 2 bases at J, with 14 bases in the middle.

The chain couples TRBV11-2 to TRBJ2-7; D is undetermined. V lost 1 base and J 3 bases, leaving 10 bases between the germline ends. CDR1 is SGHAT, CDR2 FQNNGV, per germline. The CDR3 spans 14 residues. The CDR3 sequence: CASSLVSAGYEQYF. CDR3 sequence (DNA): TGTGCCAGCAGCTTAGTATCGGCAGGCTACGAGCAGTACTTC.

The count of this clone is one. The V and J genes are TRBV7-9 and TRBJ2-7, with TRBD1 matching 9 bases. Germline assignment: CDR1 SEHNR and CDR2 FQNEAQ (reference sequence). Losses at the gene ends were 6 bases for V and 6 bases for J; bases not matched to a gene: 15. The CDR3 is made up of 16 amino acids. CDR3 loop: CASRTDRGGEGAEQYF. In DNA form, the CDR3 reads TGTGCCAGCAGAACGGACAGGGGAGGAGAGGGAGCCGAGCAGTACTTC.

The genes are TRBV9 and TRBJ1-5; D might be TRBD1 (5 bases). The V end was cut by 0 bases, the J end by 4 bases, with 8 bases between. Germline assignment: CDR1 SGDLS and CDR2 YYNGEE. CDR3 size: 14 residues. The CDR3 DNA is TGTGCCAGCAGCGTAGAGCCAGGGAATCAGCCCCAGCATTTT. It specifies CASSVEPGNQPQHF.

In this sample, this clone turned up a few times. V and J are TRBV4-1 and TRBJ2-3, with D tentatively TRBD1 (6 bases). This CDR3 is 16 amino acids long. The ends were cut back, 5 bases at V and 2 bases at J, with 17 bases in the middle. Germline V CDR1 and CDR2: MGHRA, YSYEKL. In DNA form, the CDR3 reads TGCGCCAGCAGCTCCCGACAGGACCCTATCACAGATACGCAGTATTTT. Translated, it gives CASSSRQDPITDTQYF.

The chain couples TRBV27 to TRBJ2-1, with a weak D call TRBD2 (5 bases). The CDR3 length is 11 residues. Germline V CDR1 and CDR2: MNHEY, SMNVEV (reference sequence). V was cut by 6 bases and J by 7 bases, with 7 bases left in between. In nucleotides, the CDR3 is TGTGCCAGCAGCCCGGGGAATGAGCAGTTCTTC. Its translation is CASSPGNEQFF.

This chain joins TRBV7-2 and TRBJ2-1, with 12 bases aligning to TRBD2. This CDR3 is built from 18 residues. The V gene end was trimmed by 0 bases and the J gene end by 9 bases; junction bases not matched to a gene: 12. Germline CDR1 is SGHTA and CDR2 is FQGNSA. The CDR3 region has the DNA TGTGCCAGCAGCTTAGCGTATTCACTAGCGGGGGGCGGCGGTGAGCAGTTCTTC. As protein: CASSLAYSLAGGGGEQFF.

V and J are TRBV20-1 and TRBJ2-5; D remains unclear. Germline V lookup: CDR1 DFQATT, CDR2 SNEGSKA (reference sequence). CDR3 length equals 11 residues. Trimming shortened V by 6 bases and J by 5 bases, and 10 bases separated the two germline ends. The CDR3 coding sequence is TGCAGTGCGGGCCTTCCCGAGACCCAGTACTTC. Encoded protein: CSAGLPETQYF.

This clone was seen more than once but under ten times. This chain links TRBV19 with TRBJ1-4, with D perhaps matching TRBD1 (5 bases). The CDR3 consists of 14 residues. With 6 bases removed from V and 4 bases from J, the gap between germline ends came to 12 bases. From germline, CDR1 is LNHDA and CDR2 SQIVND (reference sequence). CDR3 nucleotide sequence: TGTGCCAGTAGAGCAGGGCAAGTTAATGAAAAACTGTTTTTT. Encoded protein: CASRAGQVNEKLFF.

The chain joins TRBV7-3 to TRBJ2-2; D gene ambiguous. CDR3 length: 15 amino acids. Germline V gene data show CDR1 as SGHTA and CDR2 as FQGTGA. Trimming took off 5 bases at V and 3 bases at J, with 13 bases between the two ends. The CDR3 coding sequence is TGTGCCAGCAGCCCCCTCGGGTCCGACACCGGGGAGCTGTTTTTT. Its protein is CASSPLGSDTGELFF.

This clone has more than one count but fewer than ten. The chain carries TRBV25-1 and TRBJ1-6; perhaps TRBD1 as D (6 bases). The ends were cut back, 3 bases at V and 7 bases at J, with 13 bases in the middle. Germline CDR1 reads MGHDK; CDR2 reads SYGVNS. The CDR3 extends over 15 amino acids. The CDR3 loop is CASSDKTGRNSPLHF. The CDR3 nucleotides are TGTGCCAGCAGTGATAAGACAGGAAGGAATTCACCCCTCCACTTT.

The chain combines TRBV27 with TRBJ1-5; D unresolved. There are 13 residues in the CDR3. Germline V gene data show CDR1 as MNHEY and CDR2 as SMNVEV (reference sequence). V gave up 4 bases and J gave up 9 bases, with 13 bases separating them. The CDR3 reads CASSYKVGSPQHF. The DNA for the CDR3 is TGTGCCAGCAGTTATAAAGTCGGGTCGCCCCAGCATTTT.

The genes are TRBV6-6 and TRBJ2-3; 8 bases are a match to TRBD2. The CDR3 spans 14 residues. Germline V gene lookup returns CDR1 MNHNY and CDR2 SVGAGI (reference sequence). Trimming cost V 2 bases and J 4 bases; bases outside gene matches: 2. The CDR3 DNA reads as TGTGCCAGCAGTTACGGCGGGGGGCCAGATACGCAGTATTTT. It encodes CASSYGGGPDTQYF.